This T cell receptor (beta chain) was retrieved from a study of vaccination and CD4 T cells after COVID-19. Study in general: The post-COVID sampling time was a median about 95 days after diagnosis, ranging from 35 to 161.

This CDR3 has 13 amino acids. The ends lost 6 bases at V and 10 bases at J; junction bases unmatched: 4. The germline gives CDR1 DFQATT, CDR2 SNEGSKA (reference sequence). Study observations and caveats: Convalescent patients studied were relatively few, and early post-infection timepoints were absent.

TCRdb independently ran MiXCR on the PCR reads; one entry per CDR3 protein. The sample contains 20,000 to 25,000 distinct CDR3 sequences, about three fifths of which appear only once. This clonotype was counted between two and nine times. Its antigen is currently unknown. The source was CD4+ T cells from blood, collected before SARS-CoV-2 vaccination. The TCR comes from a human donor who had recovered from COVID-19. The chain uses TRBV20-1 and TRBJ1-6; 12 positions agree with TRBD1. The CDR3 nucleotides read TGCAGTGCGACCGGGACAGGGGGCTCACCCCTCCACTTT. This sequence encodes CSATGTGGSPLHF.